One T cell receptor beta chain is described in this entry. These data belong to a study of cytomegalovirus exposure and HLA in healthy donors. The PCR made use of 60 Vbeta and 13 Jbeta primers. Profiling relied on immunoSEQ multiplex PCR, and the TCRdb table lists in-frame clones only, not all of them. The sample includes over 140,000 clones, 70% to 85% seen only once; the top ten take 1.2% to 1.5%. The sequence derives from a man in his thirties or forties in good health and CMV-seropositive. Sequenced material: PBMCs.

CDR3 bases: TGTGCCAGCAGTTATCCGGCCGGGGAGCTGTTTTTT. Its translation is CASSYPAGELFF. The V call is TRBV6-5, the J call TRBJ2-2; D remains unclear. Germline lookup yields CDR1 MNHEY and CDR2 SVGAGI. The V end lost 3 bases, the J end lost 6 bases, and 5 bases lay between the germline ends. The length of the CDR3 is 12 residues.